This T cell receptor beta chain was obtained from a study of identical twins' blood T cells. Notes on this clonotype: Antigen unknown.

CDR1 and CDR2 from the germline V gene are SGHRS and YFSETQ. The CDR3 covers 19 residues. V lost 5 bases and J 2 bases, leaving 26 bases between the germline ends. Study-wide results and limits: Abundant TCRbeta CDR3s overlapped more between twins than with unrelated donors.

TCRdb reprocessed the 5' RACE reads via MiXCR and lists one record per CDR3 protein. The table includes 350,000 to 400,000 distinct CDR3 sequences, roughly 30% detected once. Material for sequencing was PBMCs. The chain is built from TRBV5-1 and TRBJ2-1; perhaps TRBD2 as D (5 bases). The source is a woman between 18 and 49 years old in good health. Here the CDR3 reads CASRFRNFRTPRTYNEQFF. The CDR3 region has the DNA TGCGCCAGCAGGTTTAGGAACTTCCGGACTCCCAGGACCTACAATGAGCAGTTCTTC.